Listed below are T cell receptor beta chains from one sample, sequenced in a study of chemoradiotherapy in HPV16-positive cancers. Clones were read by immunoSEQ multiplex PCR, and TCRdb kept only the in-frame ones, dropping some. The table records 6,200 or so clones, roughly 80% of them present only once. Sequenced material: tumor tissue, taken from a patient who underwent chemoradiotherapy. These receptors were collected from a human donor with HPV-associated anogenital cancer. Each CDR3 is given with its conserved first and last residue. A D gene is named only where the DNA matches it firmly. Some rows mark clone size as missing; the rest say once, few, many or name a class of expanded clone.

>TRBV6-1|.|TRBJ1-2|.
CASRTLRWRVGGYTF
TGTGCCAGCAGGACCCTAAGATGGAGGGTCGGGGGCTACACCTTC
>TRBV7-2|.|TRBJ2-7|TRBD1
CASSDRDRGTYF
TGTGCCAGCAGCGACCGGGACAGGGGGACGTACTTC
>TRBV30|.|TRBJ2-3|.
CAWSAPGLGSSTDTQYF
TGTGCCTGGAGTGCCCCGGGACTCGGGTCGAGCACAGATACGCAGTATTTT
>TRBV28|once|TRBJ1-4|.
CASRRDFATNEKLFF
TGTGCCAGCAGGCGCGACTTTGCAACTAATGAAAAACTGTTTTTT
>TRBV10-2|once|TRBJ1-4|.
CASSESKNRANEKLFF
TGCGCCAGCAGTGAGTCGAAGAACAGGGCAAATGAAAAACTGTTTTTT
>TRBV19|.|TRBJ2-5|TRBD1
CASSPKGQGPPGTQYF
TGTGCCAGTAGTCCAAAGGGACAGGGGCCCCCAGGGACCCAGTACTTC
>TRBV15|.|TRBJ1-1|.
CATSRVMGGPNTEAFF
TGTGCCACCAGCAGAGTAATGGGGGGCCCTAACACTGAAGCTTTCTTT
>TRBV4-1|.|TRBJ1-6|.
CASSQDDGGYNSPLHF
TGCGCCAGCAGCCAAGATGACGGAGGATATAATTCACCCCTCCACTTT
>TRBV19|once|TRBJ1-1|.
CASSIDAETEAFF
TGTGCCAGTAGTATAGACGCCGAGACTGAAGCTTTCTTT
>TRBV2|.|TRBJ2-3|TRBD2
CASSPGLAGITDTQYF
TGTGCCAGCAGTCCGGGACTAGCGGGAATAACAGATACGCAGTATTTT
>TRBV19|.|TRBJ1-1|.
CASSIGEAPNTEAFF
TGTGCCAGTAGTATAGGGGAGGCCCCGAACACTGAAGCTTTCTTT
>TRBV15|.|TRBJ2-1|.
CATSSAREAYNEQFF
TGTGCCACCAGCAGCGCTAGGGAGGCCTACAATGAGCAGTTCTTC
>TRBV2|.|TRBJ2-3|.
CASGWGANTQYF
TGTGCCAGCGGGTGGGGGGCCAATACGCAGTATTTT
>TRBV7-9|.|TRBJ1-6|TRBD1
CASSTGATPLHF
TGTGCCAGCAGCACAGGGGCTACACCCCTCCACTTT
>TRBV6-1|.|TRBJ2-1|.
CASSGTVYNEQFF
TGTGCCAGCAGTGGGACAGTATACAATGAGCAGTTCTTC
>TRBV7-9|.|TRBJ2-3|.
CASSLYGGTDTQYF
TGTGCCAGCAGCTTATACGGGGGCACAGATACGCAGTATTTT
>TRBV29-1|.|TRBJ1-4|.
CSVSPGATNEKLFF
TGCAGCGTCTCCCCGGGAGCCACTAATGAAAAACTGTTTTTT
>TRBV4-2|.|TRBJ1-1|.
CASSQEPARKTEAFF
TGTGCCAGCAGCCAAGAGCCCGCGAGGAAAACTGAAGCTTTCTTT
>TRBV28|few|TRBJ2-7|.
CASRPDSTSYEQYF
TGTGCCAGCAGGCCGGACAGCACGTCCTACGAGCAGTACTTC
>TRBV28|.|TRBJ1-3|.
CASTNGRTGSGNTIYF
TGTGCCAGCACCAATGGCCGAACAGGCTCTGGAAACACCATATATTTT
>TRBV5-1|.|TRBJ2-1|.
CASRSAETYNEQFF
TGCGCCAGCAGATCGGCAGAGACCTACAATGAGCAGTTCTTC
>TRBV7-2|.|TRBJ2-6|.
CASSWRRQSRANVLTF
TGTGCCAGCAGCTGGAGACGACAAAGTCGGGCCAACGTCCTGACTTTC
>TRBV5-1|.|TRBJ2-1|.
CASSPGTPGEFF
TGCGCCAGCAGCCCCGGGACCCCGGGCGAGTTCTTC
>TRBV29-1|once|TRBJ1-5|.
CSVGGANQPQHF
TGCAGCGTGGGGGGGGCGAATCAGCCCCAGCATTTT
>TRBV9|.|TRBJ2-7|.
CASSVSPGRQYEQYF
TGTGCCAGCAGCGTCTCACCGGGACGGCAATACGAGCAGTACTTC
>TRBV10-3|.|TRBJ2-5|.
CATGEETQYF
TGTGCCACCGGAGAAGAGACCCAGTACTTC
>TRBV6-4|.|TRBJ2-2|TRBD2
CASSPSGSTGELFF
TGTGCCAGCAGTCCTAGCGGGAGCACCGGGGAGCTGTTTTTT
>TRBV7-3|.|TRBJ2-1|TRBD2
CASSLLAGTSVGNEQFF
TGTGCCAGCAGCTTACTCGCTGGGACTAGCGTCGGTAATGAGCAGTTCTTC
>TRBV7-2|.|TRBJ1-6|.
CASSLEGGAINSPLHF
TGTGCCAGCAGCTTAGAGGGGGGGGCCATTAATTCACCCCTCCACTTT
>TRBV28|.|TRBJ1-2|TRBD1
CASSQQGRATF
TGTGCCAGCAGTCAACAGGGGCGCGCCACCTTC
>TRBV30|.|TRBJ2-2|TRBD2
CAWSVGVAGAGELFF
TGTGCCTGGAGTGTAGGGGTAGCGGGAGCCGGGGAGCTGTTTTTT
>TRBV6-5|.|TRBJ2-7|.
CASSGRGVNTYEQYF
TGTGCCAGCAGTGGAAGAGGGGTCAATACCTACGAGCAGTACTTC
>TRBV7-3|.|TRBJ2-7|TRBD2
CASSLASGPPYEQYF
TGTGCCAGCAGCTTAGCTAGCGGCCCTCCCTACGAGCAGTACTTC
>TRBV11-2|few|TRBJ2-5|.
CASSFVAGRETQYF
TGTGCCAGCAGCTTCGTCGCCGGGCGGGAGACCCAGTACTTC
>TRBV5-6|.|TRBJ2-3|TRBD1
CASSLYRGPSTDTQYF
TGTGCCAGCAGCTTATACAGGGGGCCTAGCACAGATACGCAGTATTTT
>TRBV2|.|TRBJ2-5|.
CASSEAGRVKTQYF
TGTGCCAGCAGTGAAGCGGGGCGGGTAAAGACCCAGTACTTC
>TRBV10-3|.|TRBJ1-1|TRBD1
CAISGQGDTEAFF
TGTGCCATCAGTGGACAGGGGGACACTGAAGCTTTCTTT
>TRBV19|.|TRBJ2-5|.
CASTTSGRAHQETQYF
TGTGCCAGTACTACTTCGGGAAGGGCCCATCAAGAGACCCAGTACTTC
>TRBV5-1|.|TRBJ1-2|.
CASSLASGKDGYTF
TGCGCCAGCAGCTTGGCCTCAGGGAAGGATGGCTACACCTTC
>TRBV19|.|TRBJ2-2|.
CASSLQGAVWQFF
TGTGCCAGTAGTCTCCAGGGAGCTGTTTGGCAGTTTTTT
>TRBV27|.|TRBJ2-7|.
CASRPSTGSYEQYF
TGTGCCAGCAGGCCTTCGACAGGATCCTACGAGCAGTACTTC
>TRBV6-6|.|TRBJ2-5|.
CASSPRIETQYF
TGTGCCAGCAGCCCCCGTATAGAGACCCAGTACTTC
>TRBV27|.|TRBJ1-4|.
CASSLLSGSNEKLFF
TGTGCCAGCAGTTTACTCAGCGGATCTAATGAAAAACTGTTTTTT
>TRBV27|.|TRBJ1-1|.
CASSKSMNTEAFF
TGTGCCAGCAGTAAGTCAATGAACACTGAAGCTTTCTTT
>TRBV10-3|.|TRBJ1-5|.
CAISGQRNQPQHF
TGTGCCATCAGTGGACAGCGCAATCAGCCCCAGCATTTT
>TRBV5-1|.|TRBJ2-5|TRBD2
CASSTGGTERKETQYF
TGCGCCAGCAGCACCGGGGGGACTGAGCGGAAGGAGACCCAGTACTTC
>TRBV19|.|TRBJ2-7|TRBD1
CATRDRGSEQYF
TGTGCCACCCGGGACAGGGGATCCGAGCAGTACTTC
>TRBV15|.|TRBJ1-1|.
CATSREGSVNTEAFF
TGTGCCACCAGCAGAGAGGGGTCCGTGAACACTGAAGCTTTCTTT
>TRBV19|.|TRBJ2-1|.
CASSIARITRSSYNEQFF
TGTGCCAGTAGTATAGCCCGAATAACAAGGAGCTCCTACAATGAGCAGTTCTTC
>TRBV7-2|.|TRBJ1-1|TRBD1
CASSPTGQGKTEAFF
TGTGCCAGCAGCCCCACGGGACAGGGGAAGACTGAAGCTTTCTTT
>TRBV6-5|few|TRBJ1-1|.
CASSYRGNTEAFF
TGTGCCAGCAGTTACAGGGGAAACACTGAAGCTTTCTTT
>TRBV4-3|.|TRBJ2-6|.
CASSQSNSGANVLTF
TGCGCCAGCAGCCAATCGAACTCCGGGGCCAACGTCCTGACTTTC
>TRBV27|.|TRBJ2-4|TRBD1
CASRPLDRAKNIQYF
TGTGCCAGCAGACCCCTGGACAGGGCTAAAAACATTCAGTACTTC
>TRBV7-2|.|TRBJ1-1|.
CASSFASTNTEAFF
TGTGCCAGCAGCTTTGCGAGTACGAACACTGAAGCTTTCTTT
>TRBV30|.|TRBJ1-4|.
CAWSVGRVGEKLFF
TGTGCCTGGAGTGTTGGCAGGGTAGGGGAAAAACTGTTTTTT